The entry below describes one T cell receptor beta chain. Its target antigen remains unknown. No qualities accompany the bases; no much larger clone lies one base away. After around eleven days of culture, CD4+ T cells were isolated with the EasySep CD4+ T cell isolation kit. Two doses of either the BNT162b2 or the mRNA-1273 mRNA SARS-CoV-2 vaccine were administered to participants. None of the healthy vaccine recipients had a prior SARS-CoV-2 infection, which was confirmed by nucleocapsid antibody tests that came back negative both before and after vaccination. On days 3 and 7, half of the culture medium was replaced with fresh IL-2-containing medium. Unless noted otherwise, every peptide stimulation condition was cultured in triplicate wells. PBMC were separated from whole blood using Ficoll-Paque Plus gradient centrifugation and were then either cryopreserved at -140C or used fresh. The QIAamp micro DNA kit was used to extract genomic DNA from the cultured CD4+ T cells.

Per the germline V gene, MNHEY is the CDR1 and SVGAGI is the CDR2. The CDR3 measures 15 amino acids from cysteine to phenylalanine. The read is trimmed to its CDR3 DNA, 45 bases read in frame from base 1. V is pared back by 6 bases and J by 3 bases, with 15 bases lying between the germline termini. The entry originates in a study of vaccination effects on CD4 cells after COVID-19 (dated by TCRdb to the early 2020s). With regard to the full study: To identify antigen-specific CD4+ T cell clonotypes by their expansion, the ViraFEST assay first stimulated PBMC with viral peptide pools and then applied TCR sequencing. Post-vaccine samples across the study were collected a median of 72 days after the second dose, with a range of 14 to 241. Roughly 2 million PBMC per well were cultured in IMDM with about 5% human AB serum, about 9.4 IU/ml IL-2 and gentamicin, plus 10 ug/ml peptides. The full study included some 10 COVID-19 convalescent patients and a few SARS-CoV-2-naive healthy vaccine recipients. SARS-CoV-2 spike-specific CD4+ TCR repertoires were compared before and after mRNA vaccination in COVID-19 convalescent patients and in infection-naive vaccine recipients. The Oncomine TCR Beta short-read assay on an Illumina iSeq 100 was used to sequence cultures from other donors in the study.

Broader findings and caveats from the paper: The study was limited by a small number of convalescent patients, and early post-infection timepoints were lacking. Marked clonal contraction was observed in both infection-induced and vaccine-induced clones at late post-vaccination timepoints, consistent with waning T cell responses. Among healthy vaccine recipients, nearly all vaccine-induced clones were SARS-CoV-2 mono-reactive, and just 1 of 255 was cross-reactive with common cold coronaviruses.

Receptors were amplified or captured by the immunoSEQ multiplex PCR assay. TCR beta CDR3 sequencing was performed on DNA from the cultured, isolated CD4+ T cells. The original methods were these. Non-productive TCR sequences were discarded, and reads were trimmed to the CDR3 region, with only CDR3s of 7 or more amino acids retained. The MANAFEST web app was used to identify antigen-specific clonotypes by comparing expansion in peptide wells with expansion in reference cultures. To be called positive, a clone needed expansion at FDR<0.05 compared with the reference and with all other wells, an odds ratio greater than 5, and a frequency greater than 0.1% in two replicate wells. Clonotypes significantly expanded in SARS-CoV-2 spike wells and in at least one common cold coronavirus spike condition were defined as cross-reactive. Using the stringdist R package, CDR3 similarity was measured by Levenshtein distance, and unrooted trees were constructed with ape in R 3.6.1. TCRdb retrieved this table from immuneACCESS and kept in-frame rearrangements only. Not all clones are present; in checked studies, unresolved V genes account for under half, and no reason is known for the remainder. Clone size and the V and J calls come from that table; the DNA yielded D and trimming. The sample profile shows fewer than 60,000 clones; around 84% of them were found once. About 4.4% of the sample lies in the top ten.

The V gene is TRBV6-5 and the J gene is TRBJ2-4; possibly the D gene is TRBD1, per 5 matching bases. This sequence was found in a human donor who received a COVID-19 vaccine. The input for sequencing was CD4+ T cells from PBMCs cultured without peptide, taken after COVID-19 vaccination. CDR3 sequence: CASSSKSRGKNIQYF. The DNA sequence reads TGTGCCAGCAGCTCTAAAAGTAGGGGCAAAAACATTCAGTACTTC.